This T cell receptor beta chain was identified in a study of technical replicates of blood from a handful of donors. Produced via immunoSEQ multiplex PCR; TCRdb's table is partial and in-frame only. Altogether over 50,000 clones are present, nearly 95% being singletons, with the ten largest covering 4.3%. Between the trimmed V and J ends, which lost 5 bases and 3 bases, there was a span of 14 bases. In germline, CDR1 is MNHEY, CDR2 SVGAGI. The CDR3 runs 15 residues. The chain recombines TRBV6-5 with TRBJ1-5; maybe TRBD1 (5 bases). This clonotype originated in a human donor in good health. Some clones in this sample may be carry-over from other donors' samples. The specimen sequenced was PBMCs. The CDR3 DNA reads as TGTGCCAGCAGTCGGGGGATAAACTACAATCAGCCCCAGCATTTT. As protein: CASSRGINYNQPQHF.